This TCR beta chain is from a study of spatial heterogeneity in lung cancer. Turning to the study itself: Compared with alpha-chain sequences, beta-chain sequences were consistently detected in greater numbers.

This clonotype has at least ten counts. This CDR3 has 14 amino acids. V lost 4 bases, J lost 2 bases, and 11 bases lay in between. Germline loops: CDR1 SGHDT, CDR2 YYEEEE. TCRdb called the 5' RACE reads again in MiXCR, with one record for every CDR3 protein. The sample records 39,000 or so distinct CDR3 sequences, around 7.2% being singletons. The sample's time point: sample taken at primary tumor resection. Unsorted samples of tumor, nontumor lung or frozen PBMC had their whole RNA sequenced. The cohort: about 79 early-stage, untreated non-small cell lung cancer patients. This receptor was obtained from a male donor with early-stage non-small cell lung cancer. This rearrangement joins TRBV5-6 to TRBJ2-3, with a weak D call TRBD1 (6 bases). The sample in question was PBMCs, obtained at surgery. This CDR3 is CASSRWTATDTQYF. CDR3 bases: TGTGCCAGCAGCCGGTGGACAGCCACAGATACGCAGTATTTT.